The 30 T cell receptor beta chains below all came from one sample that was sequenced in a study of CD8 T cells in Susac syndrome. A quantity of about 0.5 to 1 ug RNA underwent reverse transcription using random hexamers. TCRdb reanalysed the immunoSEQ multiplex PCR reads using MiXCR and keeps one entry per CDR3 protein. Among about 300,000 distinct CDR3 sequences, about 82% were seen once, and the ten largest hold 0.2% to 0.25%. Sequenced sample: CD8+ T cells from PBMCs. Source of these receptors: a human donor with multiple sclerosis.

The chain employs TRBV9 and TRBJ2-1; TRBD2 agrees at 9 bases. The J segment lost 9 bases and the V segment lost 0 bases, leaving 7 bases of the junction unmatched. The CDR3 covers 15 residues. The germline CDR1 and CDR2 sequences are SGDLS and YYNGEE. CDR3 bases: TGTGCCAGCAGCGTAGCCGGGACTAGCTGGGGTGAGCAGTTCTTC. It translates to CASSVAGTSWGEQFF.

The chain joins TRBV7-9 to TRBJ2-7, with D uncertain. The germline V gene has CDR1 SEHNR and CDR2 FQNEAQ (reference sequence). The V and J ends lost 5 bases and 2 bases respectively, with 19 bases between them. This CDR3 is built from 16 residues. The CDR3 reads CASSPPYRTGAYEQYF. The DNA of the CDR3 is TGTGCCAGCAGCCCCCCTTATCGAACTGGAGCCTACGAGCAGTACTTC.

This clonotype was picked up a small number of times. The rearrangement uses TRBV7-6 and TRBJ1-1; 7 bases line up with TRBD1. The germline gives CDR1 SGHVS, CDR2 FNYEAQ. Unmatched junction bases numbered 5, after V lost 5 bases and J lost 5 bases. The length of the CDR3 is 13 residues. In DNA, the CDR3 is TGTGCCAGCAGCGTCAGGGGGTGGACTGAAGCTTTCTTT. Amino acid sequence: CASSVRGWTEAFF.

In its sample, this clonotype was seen a few times. The J gene is TRBJ2-1, the V gene TRBV30; D uncertain. CDR1 GTSNPN and CDR2 SVGIG come from the germline V gene (reference sequence). This CDR3 region has 12 residues. The V end was cut by 2 bases, the J end by 8 bases, with 10 bases between. The CDR3 DNA is TGTGCCTGGAGTATCACTGCGGATGAGCAGTTCTTC. Translated, it gives CAWSITADEQFF. Full variable domain (outside the CDR3, taken from reference TRBV30 and TRBJ2-1): SQTIHQWPATLVQPVGSPLSLECTVEGTSNPNLYWYRQAAGRGLQLLFYSVGIGQISSEVPQNLSASRPQDRQFILSSKKLLLSDSGFYLCAWSITADEQFFGPGTRLTVL.

This sequence joins TRBV5-8 and TRBJ1-6; a weak D match, TRBD1 (5 bases). Trimming took 0 bases from V and 6 from J, leaving 19 bases between them. There are 18 residues in the CDR3. Germline values: CDR1 SGHTS, CDR2 YDEGEE. DNA of the CDR3: TGTGCCAGCAGCTTGGGCGGACACCGTATGAGAGTTAATTCACCCCTCCACTTT. Its translation: CASSLGGHRMRVNSPLHF.

This chain links TRBV29-1 with TRBJ2-3, with D possibly being TRBD2 (7 bases). The V gene's germline CDR1 is SQVTM and CDR2 ANQGSEA. Trimming took 4 bases from V and 2 from J, leaving 16 bases between them. This CDR3 is 15 amino acids long. CDR3 protein: CSVVRGGTSTDTQYF. CDR3 coding DNA: TGCAGCGTTGTAAGGGGGGGGACCTCCACAGATACGCAGTATTTT.

The V gene is TRBV7-9, the J gene TRBJ2-5, with TRBD1 identical over 7 bases. This CDR3 spans 15 amino acids. Germline V gene data show CDR1 as SEHNR and CDR2 as FQNEAQ (reference sequence). Trimming cost V 4 bases and J 3 bases; bases outside gene matches: 8. CDR3: CASSSPTGDKETQYF. The CDR3 DNA reads as TGTGCCAGCAGCTCGCCCACAGGGGATAAAGAGACCCAGTACTTC.

This clonotype was observed once. This rearrangement joins TRBV27 to TRBJ2-3; D ambiguous. Germline CDR1 MNHEY, CDR2 SMNVEV (reference sequence). V shed 3 bases and J shed 3 bases, with 13 bases lying between them. This CDR3 has 15 residues. The CDR3 loop reads CASSFLVSSTDTQYF. Written as DNA, the CDR3 is TGTGCCAGCAGTTTTCTAGTTAGCTCGACAGATACGCAGTATTTT.

This sequence joins TRBV6-2 or TRBV6-3 and TRBJ1-2; TRBD1 aligns across 9 bases. V gave up 2 bases and J gave up 8 bases; unmatched junction bases: 9. The V gene's germline CDR1 is MNHEY and CDR2 SVGEGT. The CDR3 runs to 15 residues. CDR3 protein: CASSYTGQGTVGYTF. The CDR3 region has the DNA TGTGCCAGCAGTTACACGGGACAGGGTACGGTCGGCTACACCTTC.

The CDR3 here is CASDGGETQYF. The CDR3 DNA reads as TGTGCCAGCGACGGTGGAGAGACCCAGTACTTC. The chain uses TRBV6-1 and TRBJ2-5; D is unclear. V lost 8 bases and J 4 bases, leaving 8 bases between the germline ends. Germline loops: CDR1 MNHNS, CDR2 SASEGT. The CDR3 length is 11 residues.

This clonotype was counted once. The genes are TRBV14 and TRBJ1-2; a weak D match, TRBD1 (6 bases). This CDR3 has 16 residues. The V gene lost 2 bases and the J gene lost 4 bases, with 17 bases spanning the gap. Germline CDR1 is SGHDN and CDR2 is FVKESK. The CDR3 spells CASSQKIGGTAYGYTF. As DNA, the CDR3 is TGTGCCAGCAGCCAAAAGATAGGGGGGACCGCCTATGGCTACACCTTC. Drawing the rest from reference TRBV14 and TRBJ1-2, the complete variable domain is EAGVTQFPSHSVIEKGQTVTLRCDPISGHDNLYWYRRVMGKEIKFLLHFVKESKQDESGMPNNRFLAERTGGTYSTLKVQPAELEDSGVYFCASSQKIGGTAYGYTFGSGTRLTVV.

The V call is TRBV6-2 or TRBV6-3, the J call TRBJ1-5, with D possibly being TRBD1 (5 bases). V was cut by 2 bases and J by 0 bases, with 17 bases left in between. Per germline, CDR1 MNHEY and CDR2 SVGEGT. The CDR3 is 18 amino acids. CDR3 bases: TGTGCCAGCAGTTACCCATGGGGCAGAGGTTATAGCAATCAGCCCCAGCATTTT. Amino acid sequence: CASSYPWGRGYSNQPQHF.

The chain is built from TRBV28 and TRBJ2-7, with unresolved D. This CDR3 comprises 12 residues. Looked up from germline, CDR1 is MDHEN and CDR2 is SYDVKM. V was pared by 1 base and J by 13 bases, with 14 bases between. This CDR3 is CASSLFMGFQYF. The CDR3 region has the DNA TGTGCCAGCAGTTTATTTATGGGGTTCCAATACTTC.

The chain has TRBV6-5 and TRBJ1-5; no clear D. V was clipped by 2 bases and J by 5 bases, with 7 bases between them. The CDR3 totals 13 residues. CDR1 and CDR2 (germline): MNHEY, SVGAGI. This CDR3 reads CASSYEEDQPQHF. CDR3 nucleotides: TGTGCCAGCAGTTACGAAGAAGATCAGCCCCAGCATTTT.

The CDR3 coding sequence is TGCGCCAGCAGCCAAGGGGGCCAGAGCGCGAACACTGAAGCTTTCTTT. Protein product: CASSQGGQSANTEAFF. V gene TRBV4-1 combines with J gene TRBJ1-1; D perhaps matches TRBD1 (5 bases). The germline CDR1 and CDR2 sequences are MGHRA and YSYEKL. The CDR3 sequence is 16 residues long. V was pared by 1 base and J by 1 base, with 13 bases between.

This clonotype was seen once. The chain carries TRBV2 and TRBJ2-3; the match to TRBD2 covers 7 bases. This CDR3 contains 15 residues. Germline V lookup: CDR1 SNHLY, CDR2 FYNNEI. V was pared by 6 bases and J by 2 bases, with 8 bases of the junction left unmatched. The CDR3 sequence is CASSFSGIVTDTQYF. The CDR3 DNA sequence: TGTGCCAGCAGCTTCAGCGGGATCGTCACAGATACGCAGTATTTT.

V gene TRBV4-3 combines with J gene TRBJ1-5; 9 bases match TRBD1. Germline V CDR1 and CDR2: LGHNA, YSLEER. The V and J ends lost 3 bases and 7 bases, in that order; junction bases with no gene match: 1. CDR3 size: 13 residues. The DNA of the CDR3 is TGCGCCAGCAGCCATGGACAGGGGCAGCCCCAGCATTTT. It specifies CASSHGQGQPQHF.

The chain couples TRBV6-2 or TRBV6-3 to TRBJ2-5; D remains unclear. The germline CDR1 and CDR2 sequences are MNHEY and SVGEGT. V lost 4 bases, J lost 5 bases, and 14 bases lay in between. The CDR3 is 14 residues long. CDR3 DNA sequence: TGTGCCAGCAGTTCCGCCTCGCTGGTGGAGACCCAGTACTTC. Its translation: CASSSASLVETQYF.

CDR3 region: CASRSDTGELFF. CDR3 nucleotide sequence: TGTGCCAGCAGGTCGGACACCGGGGAGCTGTTTTTT. The V gene is TRBV3-1, the J gene TRBJ2-2; D unclear. This CDR3 contains 12 residues. V was shortened by 6 bases and J by 3 bases, with 5 bases between the two germline ends. The V gene's germline CDR1 is LGHDT and CDR2 YNNKEL (reference sequence).

The chain links TRBV4-3 to TRBJ2-3; 8 bases fit TRBD2. Germline V gene data show CDR1 as LGHNA and CDR2 as YSLEER. V gave up 1 base and J gave up 4 bases; unmatched junction bases: 4. The CDR3 has 15 amino acids. The CDR3 bases are TGCGCCAGCAGCCAAGCGGCGGGAGGAGCAGATACGCAGTATTTT. Protein sequence: CASSQAAGGADTQYF.

The chain carries TRBV4-1 and TRBJ1-2; TRBD1 aligns across 7 bases. Per the germline V gene, CDR1 is MGHRA and CDR2 is YSYEKL. The CDR3 runs to 15 residues. Unmatched junction bases numbered 8, after V lost 5 bases and J lost 2 bases. The CDR3 DNA sequence: TGCGCCAGCAGCAAAGTTCCAGGGGGAAACTATGGCTACACCTTC. This translates into CASSKVPGGNYGYTF.

The CDR3 DNA sequence: TGTGCCAGCAGTCCCCTGCCACAGCAAGAGACCCAGTACTTC. Residues: CASSPLPQQETQYF. The chain combines TRBV28 with TRBJ2-5; D unresolved. The length of the CDR3 is 14 residues. V was cut by 5 bases and J by 2 bases, with 12 bases left in between. The germline gives CDR1 MDHEN, CDR2 SYDVKM.

This clonotype has just one count. The V gene is TRBV19, the J gene TRBJ1-1; D not resolved. The CDR3 spans 13 residues. Germline V lookup: CDR1 LNHDA, CDR2 SQIVND (reference sequence). Deletions cut 6 bases from V and 5 bases from J, with 13 bases between. Here the CDR3 reads CASSVDGWTEAFF. The CDR3 nucleotides read TGTGCCAGTAGCGTCGACGGGTGGACTGAAGCTTTCTTT.

The chain carries TRBV28 and TRBJ2-2; 9 bases agree with TRBD2. CDR3 size: 16 residues. The V gene end was trimmed by 1 base and the J gene end by 7 bases; junction bases not matched to a gene: 7. The germline V gene has CDR1 MDHEN and CDR2 SYDVKM. The CDR3 loop is CASSLSLAGEGGELFF. CDR3 DNA: TGTGCCAGCAGTTTATCCTTAGCGGGAGAAGGCGGGGAGCTGTTTTTT. The full variable domain, in which reference TRBV28 and TRBJ2-2 provide the parts outside the CDR3, is DVKVTQSSRYLVKRTGEKVFLECVQDMDHENMFWYRQDPGLGLRLIYFSYDVKMKEKGDIPEGYSVSREKKERFSLILESASTNQTSMYLCASSLSLAGEGGELFFGEGSRLTVL.

This chain connects TRBV6-2 or TRBV6-3 to TRBJ1-1; D unresolved. The CDR3 is 13 residues long. Trimming stripped 2 bases from V and 0 bases from J, with 4 bases between. CDR1 is MNHEY and CDR2 is SVGEGT in the germline V gene. The CDR3 DNA reads TGTGCCAGCAGTTACACATTGAACACTGAAGCTTTCTTT. Translation gives CASSYTLNTEAFF.

This chain joins TRBV28 and TRBJ2-1; unclear D gene. Germline CDR1 MDHEN, CDR2 SYDVKM. The CDR3 has 14 residues. V lost 3 bases and J 9 bases, leaving 15 bases between the germline ends. CDR3 amino acids: CASSFVRSLGEQFF. The CDR3 DNA reads as TGTGCCAGCAGTTTCGTCCGCTCCCTGGGTGAGCAGTTCTTC.

This chain connects TRBV12-3 or TRBV12-4 to TRBJ1-5; 8 positions match TRBD1. The CDR3 consists of 15 residues. The V and J ends lost 5 bases and 2 bases, in that order; junction bases with no gene match: 5. The CDR3 is CASSPTGGGNQPQHF. The CDR3 coding sequence is TGTGCCAGCAGTCCCACAGGGGGAGGCAATCAGCCCCAGCATTTT.

The chain combines TRBV20-1 with TRBJ1-1, with TRBD1 matching 7 bases. The germline CDR1 and CDR2 sequences are DFQATT and SNEGSKA (reference sequence). With V trimmed by 6 bases and J by 5 bases, 12 bases remained unmatched. The CDR3 sequence is 14 residues long. CDR3 nucleotides: TGCAGTGCCAACCTTGGAGAGGGGGCAACTGAAGCTTTCTTT. Translation: CSANLGEGATEAFF.

The chain combines TRBV28 with TRBJ2-2, with D possibly TRBD2 on 5 matching bases. The V end lost 5 bases, the J end lost 7 bases, and 17 bases lay between the germline ends. The CDR3 has 15 amino acids. Germline CDR1 reads MDHEN; CDR2 reads SYDVKM. DNA of the CDR3: TGTGCCAGCAGTCTCCCCGGGGTCCGCCTCGGGGAGCTGTTTTTT. Protein sequence: CASSLPGVRLGELFF.

The genes are TRBV28 and TRBJ1-1; possible D gene TRBD1, 5 bases. The CDR3 has 13 amino acids. Germline loops: CDR1 MDHEN, CDR2 SYDVKM. Trimming removed 6 bases from V and 5 bases from J, with 13 bases in between. The CDR3: CASSLGVLTEAFF. As DNA, the CDR3 is TGTGCCAGCAGCCTAGGGGTATTGACTGAAGCTTTCTTT.